These 28 T cell receptor beta chains share one sample of origin, sequenced in a study of blood T cell repertoires in COVID-19. The data were produced by immunoSEQ multiplex PCR, yet TCRdb's version contains in-frame clones alone and is incomplete. There are 100,000 or so clones in the sample; approximately 80% occur only once, and 9.5% to 13% lies in the top ten. The sequenced sample was peripheral blood. The receptors derive from a woman aged 70-85 years with acute or convalescent COVID-19.

The chain is built from TRBV4-2 and TRBJ2-7; 8 positions match TRBD2. Germline-derived CDR1 and CDR2 are LGHNA and YNFKEQ. This CDR3 has 15 amino acids. V lost 0 bases to trimming and J lost 4 bases; unmatched junction nucleotides: 5. CDR3 DNA sequence: TGTGCCAGCAGCCAAGAACTCGGGGGGGATTACGAGCAGTACTTC. Amino acid sequence: CASSQELGGDYEQYF.

This clone has just one count. This chain links TRBV27 with TRBJ2-7; 7 bases map to TRBD2. The CDR3 runs to 13 residues. V dropped 6 bases and J dropped 4; count of bases not matched to a gene: 6. Germline assignment: CDR1 MNHEY and CDR2 SMNVEV (reference sequence). Here the CDR3 reads CASRWGGGYEQYF. The CDR3 DNA is TGTGCCAGCAGATGGGGGGGAGGGTACGAGCAGTACTTC.

This clone has more than one count but fewer than ten. The V call is TRBV9, the J call TRBJ2-7, with 11 nucleotides matching TRBD1. Per the germline V gene, CDR1 is SGDLS and CDR2 is YYNGEE. This CDR3 has 15 residues. The J segment lost 3 bases and the V segment lost 4 bases, leaving 6 bases of the junction unmatched. The CDR3 DNA is TGTGCCAGCAGCCCAAGGACAGGGGGCGGCTACGAGCAGTACTTC. Protein sequence: CASSPRTGGGYEQYF.

The J gene is TRBJ2-2, the V gene TRBV3-1 (or the pseudogene TRBV3-2); 11 nucleotides match TRBD2. V gave up 0 bases and J gave up 5 bases; unmatched junction bases: 5. Germline CDR1 is LGHDT and CDR2 is YNNKEL (reference sequence). The length of the CDR3 is 17 residues. CDR3 protein: CASSQEIAGGQTGELFF. The CDR3 DNA reads TGTGCCAGCAGCCAAGAAATAGCGGGGGGGCAGACCGGGGAGCTGTTTTTT.

The CDR3 DNA reads as TGTGCTAGTGGTTTTGGCGGTGAAGGGGGTCACTATGGCTACACCTTC. Protein sequence: CASGFGGEGGHYGYTF. This chain joins TRBV12-5 and TRBJ1-2; D is perhaps TRBD1 (6 bases). The CDR3 loop spans 16 amino acids. CDR1 is LGHNT and CDR2 is FRNRAP in the germline V gene. The ends were cut back, 3 bases at V and 3 bases at J, with 17 bases in the middle. Full variable domain (rest looked up from reference TRBV12-5 and TRBJ1-2): DARVTQTPRHKVTEMGQEVTMRCQPILGHNTVFWYRQTMMQGLELLAYFRNRAPLDDSGMPKDRFSAEMPDATLATLKIQPSEPRDSAVYFCASGFGGEGGHYGYTFGSGTRLTVV.

This chain links TRBV6-6 with TRBJ1-2; D ambiguous. The germline gives CDR1 MNHNY, CDR2 SVGAGI (reference sequence). CDR3 size: 12 residues. V lost 5 bases to trimming and J lost 8 bases, with 12 bases between them. Here the CDR3 DNA reads TGTGCCAGCAGTGTGAGGGAGGGAGGCTACACCTTC. It yields the protein CASSVREGGYTF.

The rearrangement joins TRBV19 to TRBJ1-2, with D possibly being TRBD1 (6 bases). This CDR3 is built from 13 residues. Deletions cut 7 bases from V and 7 bases from J, with 16 bases between. The germline CDR1 and CDR2 sequences are LNHDA and SQIVND (reference sequence). The CDR3 here is CASTGFTRGGYTF. The CDR3 DNA sequence: TGTGCCAGTACCGGATTCACCAGGGGTGGCTACACCTTC.

The chain joins TRBV6-5 to TRBJ2-3; no definite D call. V lost 2 bases to trimming and J lost 4 bases, with 7 bases between them. The V gene's germline CDR1 is MNHEY and CDR2 SVGAGI. The CDR3 is 13 residues long. CDR3 in DNA: TGTGCCAGCAGTTACGTCTTTGCAGATACGCAGTATTTT. Its translation: CASSYVFADTQYF.

This chain links TRBV7-8 with TRBJ1-6; maybe TRBD1 (6 bases). V was pared by 5 bases and J by 3 bases, with 17 bases between. From germline, CDR1 is SGHVS and CDR2 FQNEAQ. This CDR3 has 17 amino acids. The CDR3 sequence is CASSALVGAGYNSPLHF. CDR3 coding DNA: TGTGCCAGCAGCGCGCTTGTGGGGGCCGGCTATAATTCACCCCTCCACTTT. The variable domain in full, with the rest retrieved from reference TRBV7-8 and TRBJ1-6, is GAGVSQSPRYKVAKRGQDVALRCDPISGHVSLFWYQQALGQGPEFLTYFQNEAQLDKSGLPSDRFFAERPEGSVSTLKIQRTQQEDSAVYLCASSALVGAGYNSPLHFGNGTRLTVT.

The J gene is TRBJ1-3, the V gene TRBV19, with D possibly matching TRBD1 (5 bases). The CDR3 totals 15 residues. Between the trimmed V and J ends, which lost 1 base and 4 bases, there was a span of 11 bases. Looked up from germline, CDR1 is LNHDA and CDR2 is SQIVND (reference sequence). The DNA for the CDR3 is TGTGCCAGTAGTATAGGAGCAGGGCCGGGAAACACCATATATTTT. This codes for CASSIGAGPGNTIYF.

The chain carries TRBV5-6 and TRBJ1-6; perhaps TRBD1 as D (5 bases). Trimming pared 0 bases from V and 9 bases from J, leaving 13 bases between. The CDR3 is 15 residues long. Per the germline V gene, CDR1 is SGHDT and CDR2 is YYEEEE. The CDR3 nucleotides are TGTGCCAGCAGCTTGGGGACGGAGGGGACTTCACCCCTCCACTTT. This sequence encodes CASSLGTEGTSPLHF.

The rearrangement links TRBV28 to TRBJ1-1, with a possible D match to TRBD1 (6 bases). Trimming cost V 5 bases and J 10 bases, with 14 bases left between them. Germline V CDR1 and CDR2: MDHEN, SYDVKM. This CDR3 region has 12 residues. The CDR3 region has the DNA TGTGCCAGCAGTGTCCTACAGGGAGTAGCTTTCTTT. Protein: CASSVLQGVAFF.

This clone came up many times. The gene calls are TRBV7-6 and TRBJ2-2; D gene ambiguous. Deletions cut 5 bases from V and 7 bases from J, with 11 bases between. The CDR3 length is 13 residues. Per the germline V gene, CDR1 is SGHVS and CDR2 is FNYEAQ. The CDR3 nucleotides read TGTGCCAGCAGCCGAGGAAGCGACGGGGAGCTGTTTTTT. Its protein product is CASSRGSDGELFF.

In this sample, this clone turned up a few times. The V call is TRBV15, the J call TRBJ2-3; D is unresolved. Per the germline V gene, CDR1 is LNHNV and CDR2 is YYDKDF (reference sequence). Trimming shortened V by 8 bases and J by 4 bases, and 10 bases separated the two germline ends. The CDR3 spans 12 residues. This CDR3 is CATAYGPDTQYF. The CDR3 DNA is TGTGCCACCGCCTACGGTCCAGATACGCAGTATTTT.

The chain is built from TRBV5-1 and TRBJ2-5; 10 nucleotides line up with TRBD1. CDR3 length: 13 residues. The germline V gene has CDR1 SGHRS and CDR2 YFSETQ. The J segment lost 10 bases and the V segment lost 3 bases, leaving 6 bases of the junction unmatched. The CDR3 coding sequence is TGCGCCAGCAGCTCGGGGACAGGGGAAGACCAGTACTTC. Encoded protein: CASSSGTGEDQYF.

V and J are TRBV2 and TRBJ2-2, with D tentatively TRBD1 (7 bases). Trimming left V 8 bases short and J 2 bases short, with 12 bases between. Germline CDR1 reads SNHLY; CDR2 reads FYNNEI. This CDR3 comprises 14 residues. DNA of the CDR3: TGTGCCAGCGCGGGGACAGCAAACACCGGGGAGCTGTTTTTT. As protein: CASAGTANTGELFF.

V gene TRBV25-1 combines with J gene TRBJ2-1; the D gene is possibly TRBD2 (7 bases). Germline CDR1 is MGHDK and CDR2 is SYGVNS. CDR3 length equals 14 residues. Trimming left V 5 bases short and J 12 bases short, with 20 bases between. CDR3 amino acids: CASSQRGQRFVQFF. The CDR3 DNA is TGTGCCAGCAGTCAGCGGGGACAACGATTTGTGCAGTTCTTC.

This chain links TRBV7-9 with TRBJ2-5; 7 nucleotides agree with TRBD2. Germline assignment: CDR1 SEHNR and CDR2 FQNEAQ (reference sequence). This CDR3 has 14 residues. With V trimmed by 7 bases and J by 4 bases, 9 bases remained unmatched. The CDR3 here is CASNSREGGETQYF. CDR3 nucleotide sequence: TGTGCCAGCAACTCTAGGGAGGGTGGAGAGACCCAGTACTTC.

The chain links TRBV3-1 (or the pseudogene TRBV3-2) to TRBJ2-3; 7 bases are a match to TRBD1. This CDR3 is 14 amino acids long. Germline V gene lookup returns CDR1 LGHDT and CDR2 YNNKEL (reference sequence). V shed 6 bases, J shed 4 bases, and the junction held 7 bases outside the gene matches. DNA for the CDR3: TGTGCCAGCAGACTACAGGGGTGGCCAGATACGCAGTATTTT. Protein product: CASRLQGWPDTQYF.

The V and J genes are TRBV7-3 and TRBJ1-1; the match to TRBD1 covers 8 bases. The V gene's germline CDR1 is SGHTA and CDR2 FQGTGA. Losses at the gene ends were 3 bases for V and 1 base for J; bases not matched to a gene: 4. CDR3 length: 15 amino acids. CDR3 protein: CASSLAGTGNTEAFF. The CDR3 coding sequence is TGTGCCAGCAGCTTGGCCGGGACAGGGAACACTGAAGCTTTCTTT.

CDR3 nucleotides: TGTGCCAGCAGCGTAGATAGCGAGGAGACCCAGTACTTC. It yields the protein CASSVDSEETQYF. The gene calls are TRBV9 and TRBJ2-5, with a weak D call TRBD2 (5 bases). Germline loops: CDR1 SGDLS, CDR2 YYNGEE. The CDR3 contains 13 residues. V was cut by 0 bases and J by 5 bases, with 8 bases left in between.

V gene TRBV12-5 combines with J gene TRBJ1-5; possibly TRBD1 for D (6 bases). V lost 2 bases, J lost 3 bases, and 14 bases lay in between. The CDR3 loop spans 16 amino acids. CDR1 LGHNT and CDR2 FRNRAP come from the germline V gene. The chain's CDR3 is CASGLPRGGLNQPQHF. DNA for the CDR3: TGTGCTAGTGGTTTGCCCCGAGGGGGTCTCAATCAGCCCCAGCATTTT.

This clone was recorded a few times. The rearrangement links TRBV6-5 to TRBJ1-2; D may be TRBD1 (6 bases). The CDR3 is made up of 13 amino acids. The V end was cut by 6 bases, the J end by 7 bases, with 15 bases between. Germline V gives CDR1 MNHEY, CDR2 SVGAGI. CDR3 in amino acids: CASSRQEIAGYTF. CDR3 sequence (DNA): TGTGCCAGCAGCAGACAGGAAATTGCTGGCTACACCTTC.

The chain links TRBV30 to TRBJ1-2, with D possibly matching TRBD1 (6 bases). The CDR3 is 13 amino acids. Trimming cost V 3 bases and J 1 base, with 9 bases left between them. Germline CDR1 and CDR2: GTSNPN and SVGIG (reference sequence). This CDR3 is CAWSLQGNYGYTF. DNA for the CDR3: TGTGCCTGGAGCCTACAGGGTAACTATGGCTACACCTTC.

This chain links TRBV5-1 with TRBJ1-5, with 8 bases lining up with TRBD1. V lost 4 bases and J lost 6; bases outside the gene matches: 6. Germline V gene data show CDR1 as SGHRS and CDR2 as YFSETQ. The CDR3 spans 14 residues. Here the CDR3 DNA reads TGCGCCAGCAGCACCGGACAGGGCGGTCAGCCCCAGCATTTT. This sequence encodes CASSTGQGGQPQHF.

V usage is TRBV3-1 (or the pseudogene TRBV3-2) and J usage is TRBJ1-1, with 11 nucleotides matching TRBD1. The CDR3 covers 14 residues. CDR1 and CDR2 from the germline V gene are LGHDT and YNNKEL (reference sequence). The ends lost 3 bases at V and 8 bases at J; junction bases unmatched: 5. The CDR3 DNA follows: TGTGCCAGCAGCCACTCTGGACAGGGGGCCGAAGCTTTCTTT. Its protein is CASSHSGQGAEAFF.

The V call is TRBV19, the J call TRBJ1-3; D might be TRBD1 (6 bases). The V gene's germline CDR1 is LNHDA and CDR2 SQIVND (reference sequence). The CDR3 is 14 residues long. V gave up 6 bases and J gave up 3 bases, with 12 bases separating them. In DNA, the CDR3 is TGTGCCAGTAGCCCAACAGGGATTGGAAACACCATATATTTT. Amino acids: CASSPTGIGNTIYF. Full variable domain (missing parts from reference TRBV19 and TRBJ1-3): DGGITQSPKYLFRKEGQNVTLSCEQNLNHDAMYWYRQDPGQGLRLIYYSQIVNDFQKGDIAEGYSVSREKKESFPLTVTSAQKNPTAFYLCASSPTGIGNTIYFGEGSWLTVV.

The J gene is TRBJ1-3, the V gene TRBV5-4, with D tentatively TRBD1 (6 bases). The CDR3 loop spans 13 amino acids. V gave up 9 bases and J gave up 2 bases, with 12 bases separating them. Germline V gives CDR1 SGHNT, CDR2 YYREEE (reference sequence). The CDR3 region has the DNA TGTGCCACCCGGGACACCCCTGGAAACACCATATATTTT. It codes for CATRDTPGNTIYF.